Listed below are T cell receptor beta chains from one sample, sequenced in a study of blood T cell repertoires in COVID-19. Sequencing used immunoSEQ multiplex PCR; TCRdb keeps in-frame clones, though not all of them. The sample has about 270,000 clones, almost 85% seen once. The source material was PBMCs or T cells enriched from blood (not recorded which). The source of these receptors is a woman in her fifties or sixties with acute COVID-19. Each CDR3 is given with its conserved first and last residue. Fields, in order: V gene, D gene, J gene, clone size, CDR3 protein, CDR3 DNA. The D gene is left open where the match is weak. Size values are once, few and many counts, or a class for expanded clones, and some rows have none.

TRBV11-2	-	TRBJ1-6	-	CASRRTQFADNNSPLHF	TGTGCCAGCAGGCGAACGCAGTTCGCCGACAATAATTCACCCCTCCACTTT
TRBV5-1	-	TRBJ2-1	-	CASSPQYGGAYNEQFF	TGCGCCAGCAGCCCCCAGTACGGGGGAGCATACAATGAGCAGTTCTTC
TRBV5-1	TRBD1	TRBJ2-4	-	CASSSGQFIAKNIQYF	TGCGCCAGCAGCTCGGGACAGTTTATAGCCAAAAACATTCAGTACTTC
TRBV27	TRBD1	TRBJ1-2	-	CASSLSPQGYGYTF	TGTGCCAGCAGTTTATCTCCACAGGGGTATGGCTACACCTTC
TRBV4-3	-	TRBJ1-2	-	CASSHFDKRGYTF	TGCGCCAGCAGCCACTTCGACAAACGGGGCTACACCTTC
TRBV7-9	-	TRBJ2-6	few	CASSNIETSGANVLTF	TGTGCCAGCAGCAATATAGAAACGTCTGGGGCCAACGTCCTGACTTTC
TRBV30	-	TRBJ1-1	-	CAWTFAGGTEAFF	TGTGCCTGGACATTTGCGGGGGGCACTGAAGCTTTCTTT
TRBV5-1	-	TRBJ2-1	-	CASSLEGTSGEQFF	TGCGCCAGCAGCTTGGAGGGGACATCAGGGGAGCAGTTCTTC
TRBV14	-	TRBJ1-4	-	CASSPGSRVREKLFF	TGTGCCAGCAGCCCCGGGTCCAGGGTGAGGGAAAAACTGTTTTTT
TRBV30	-	TRBJ2-5	-	CASGLTGTQYF	TGTGCCTCCGGACTAACCGGGACCCAGTACTTC
TRBV4-1	-	TRBJ1-4	-	CASSHPQEKLFF	TGCGCCAGCAGCCACCCCCAAGAAAAACTGTTTTTT
TRBV5-1	-	TRBJ1-5	-	CASRQEYNQPQHF	TGCGCCAGCAGGCAGGAATACAATCAGCCCCAGCATTTT
TRBV9	TRBD2	TRBJ2-1	once	CASRGGGNEQFF	TGTGCCTCCCGTGGGGGGGGCAATGAGCAGTTCTTC
TRBV12-5	TRBD1	TRBJ2-6	-	CASGLGPRQGRGANVLTF	TGTGCTAGTGGTTTGGGTCCCCGACAGGGGAGAGGGGCCAACGTCCTGACTTTC
TRBV10-3	-	TRBJ1-2	-	CAISELGEIYTF	TGTGCCATCAGTGAGCTTGGGGAGATCTACACCTTC
TRBV30	-	TRBJ2-1	-	CAWSQYNEQFF	TGTGCCTGGAGTCAATACAATGAGCAGTTCTTC
TRBV5-1	-	TRBJ1-1	few	CASSPYTGDGRNTEAFF	TGCGCCAGCAGCCCTTATACGGGAGATGGACGGAACACTGAAGCTTTCTTT
TRBV6-5	TRBD1	TRBJ2-7	-	CASTGTGTDEQYF	TGTGCCAGTACCGGGACAGGGACGGACGAGCAGTACTTC
TRBV6-5	TRBD1	TRBJ2-2	-	CASSLTGPGELFF	TGTGCCAGCAGCCTGACAGGGCCCGGGGAGCTGTTTTTT
TRBV29-1	TRBD1	TRBJ1-5	-	CSAGTGVGDQPQHF	TGCAGCGCAGGGACAGGGGTTGGCGATCAGCCCCAGCATTTT
TRBV29-1	-	TRBJ2-5	-	CSVVGQGKTQYF	TGCAGCGTTGTTGGGCAGGGAAAGACCCAGTACTTC
TRBV6-5	TRBD1	TRBJ1-2	-	CASSYEYRGSYGYTF	TGTGCCAGCAGTTACGAGTACAGGGGATCCTATGGCTACACCTTC
TRBV9	TRBD2	TRBJ2-2	-	CASSVASGGVFGELFF	TGTGCCAGCAGCGTAGCCAGCGGGGGAGTGTTCGGGGAGCTGTTTTTT
TRBV5-6	TRBD2	TRBJ2-7	-	CASSLGSGGGAYEQYF	TGTGCCAGCAGCTTGGGAAGTGGCGGGGGTGCCTACGAGCAGTACTTC
TRBV15	-	TRBJ2-7	-	CATSRDLQASSYEQYF	TGTGCCACCAGCAGAGATTTACAGGCGAGCTCCTACGAGCAGTACTTC
TRBV3-1/TRBV3-2	-	TRBJ1-3	few	CASETPGSGNTIYF	TGTGCCAGCGAAACTCCCGGCTCTGGAAACACCATATATTTT
TRBV19	-	TRBJ2-7	few	CASSGGTGSSYEQYF	TGTGCCAGTAGCGGAGGGACGGGGAGCTCCTACGAGCAGTACTTC
TRBV5-4	-	TRBJ2-6	-	CASSLGIGSGANVLTF	TGTGCCAGCAGCTTGGGGATCGGGTCCGGGGCCAACGTCCTGACTTTC
TRBV10-3	-	TRBJ2-7	-	CAIRNGGSYEQYF	TGTGCCATCAGAAACGGCGGCTCCTACGAGCAGTACTTC
TRBV5-1	-	TRBJ2-7	few	CASSNFDSAYEQYF	TGCGCCAGCAGCAATTTCGACAGCGCCTACGAGCAGTACTTC
TRBV11-2	-	TRBJ1-3	-	CASSTRRTETGNTIYF	TGTGCCAGCAGCACCCGAAGGACAGAAACTGGAAACACCATATATTTT
TRBV29-1	-	TRBJ1-4	-	CSVAISAGLPNEKLFF	TGCAGCGTTGCAATTTCAGCAGGGTTGCCTAATGAAAAACTGTTTTTT
TRBV21-1	-	TRBJ1-2	-	CASSKGEVYGYTF	TGTGCCAGCAGCAAAGGCGAGGTCTATGGCTACACCTTC
TRBV7-2	-	TRBJ2-2	-	CASSLNLREGNTGELFF	TGTGCCAGCAGCTTAAATTTACGTGAGGGGAACACCGGGGAGCTGTTTTTT
TRBV15	-	TRBJ2-2	-	CATSRSGLGANTGELFF	TGTGCCACCAGCAGGTCAGGATTGGGAGCGAACACCGGGGAGCTGTTTTTT
TRBV18	TRBD1	TRBJ2-7	-	CASSPPSAGGSSEQYF	TGTGCCAGCTCACCACCTAGTGCAGGGGGCTCCAGCGAGCAGTACTTC
TRBV7-2	-	TRBJ2-2	-	CASSLTRGAGELFF	TGTGCCAGCAGCTTAACCAGGGGTGCCGGGGAGCTGTTTTTT
TRBV19	-	TRBJ1-1	-	CASSIGGLNTEAFF	TGTGCCAGTAGTATAGGTGGCCTGAACACTGAAGCTTTCTTT
TRBV19	-	TRBJ1-1	-	CASSIGRVNTEAFF	TGTGCCAGTAGTATAGGACGGGTGAACACTGAAGCTTTCTTT
TRBV4-1	-	TRBJ1-6	-	CASSQDNGGNSPLHF	TGCGCCAGCAGCCAAGATAACGGGGGAAATTCACCCCTCCACTTT
TRBV12-3/TRBV12-4	-	TRBJ1-5	-	CASSGAPQRPQHF	TGTGCCAGCAGTGGGGCACCGCAAAGGCCCCAGCATTTT
TRBV3-1/TRBV3-2	-	TRBJ2-7	-	CASSGSKGPGEQYF	TGTGCCAGCAGTGGAAGCAAGGGTCCGGGGGAGCAGTACTTC
TRBV6-5	TRBD1	TRBJ1-2	-	CASSSGQGRYGYTF	TGTGCCAGCAGTTCGGGACAGGGGAGGTATGGCTACACCTTC
TRBV7-6	TRBD2	TRBJ2-2	-	CASSSPLGGTPTRELFF	TGTGCCAGCAGCTCACCCCTGGGGGGGACGCCTACCCGGGAGCTGTTTTTT
TRBV5-1	-	TRBJ1-1	-	CASSPSPGSTEAFF	TGCGCCAGCAGCCCGAGCCCCGGGAGCACTGAAGCTTTCTTT